This T cell receptor (beta chain) was identified in a study of OX40 agonist ivuxolimab in advanced cancers. The wider study: Ivuxolimab, an agonistic anti-OX40 (CD134) antibody, was given to patients.

Measured with immunoSEQ multiplex PCR; TCRdb has only the in-frame clones, and not every one. The sample shows around 70,000 clones, around 90% of them seen only once. The CDR3 is 17 residues long. V lost 6 bases to trimming and J lost 0 bases, with 17 bases between them. The germline V gene has CDR1 LNHDA and CDR2 SQIVND (reference sequence). Material: CD4+ or CD8+ T cells sorted from blood, obtained in a trial of the OX40 agonist ivuxolimab. The rearrangement links TRBV19 to TRBJ2-2, with a tentative D call TRBD1 (6 bases). The source of this sequence is an adult with an advanced solid tumor such as melanoma, head and neck, liver or kidney cancer. The CDR3 DNA sequence: TGTGCCAGTAGCCTTCAACTGGACAGCGCGAACACCGGGGAGCTGTTTTTT. Translation: CASSLQLDSANTGELFF.